This T cell receptor (beta chain) was sequenced for a study of cytomegalovirus exposure and HLA in healthy donors. Per the germline V gene, CDR1 is SGHRS and CDR2 is YFSETQ. V was clipped by 4 bases and J by 9 bases; unmatched bases: 13. This CDR3 has 15 residues. Both 60 Vbeta primers and 13 Jbeta primers went into the PCR. Generated by immunoSEQ multiplex PCR, the TCRdb table keeps only in-frame clones and is missing some. The table records 150,000 or so clones, about 80% of them present only once. The receptor was isolated from a woman aged 40 to 49 in good health and CMV-seronegative. The chain joins TRBV5-1 to TRBJ2-1; 7 bases are shared with TRBD2. The specimen sequenced was PBMCs. This chain's CDR3 is CASSPQGGRLSEQFF. The CDR3, as DNA: TGCGCCAGCAGCCCTCAGGGAGGGAGATTGAGTGAGCAGTTCTTC.